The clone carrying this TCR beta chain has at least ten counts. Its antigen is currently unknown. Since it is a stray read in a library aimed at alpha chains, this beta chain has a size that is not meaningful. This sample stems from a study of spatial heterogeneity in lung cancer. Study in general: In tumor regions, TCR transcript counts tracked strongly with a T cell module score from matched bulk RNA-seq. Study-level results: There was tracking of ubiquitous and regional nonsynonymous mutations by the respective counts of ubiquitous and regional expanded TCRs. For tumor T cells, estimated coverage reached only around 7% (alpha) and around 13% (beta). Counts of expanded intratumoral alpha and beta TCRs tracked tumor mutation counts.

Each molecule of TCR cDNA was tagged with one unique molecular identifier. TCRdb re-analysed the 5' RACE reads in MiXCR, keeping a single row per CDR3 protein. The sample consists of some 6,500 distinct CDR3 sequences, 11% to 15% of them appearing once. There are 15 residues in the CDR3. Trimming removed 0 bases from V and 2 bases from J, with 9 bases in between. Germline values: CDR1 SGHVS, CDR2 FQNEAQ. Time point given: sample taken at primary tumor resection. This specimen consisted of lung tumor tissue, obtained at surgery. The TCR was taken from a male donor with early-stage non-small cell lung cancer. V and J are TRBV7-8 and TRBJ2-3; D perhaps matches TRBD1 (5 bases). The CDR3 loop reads CASSLASGSTDTQYF. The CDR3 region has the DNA TGTGCCAGCAGCTTAGCATCAGGGTCCACAGATACGCAGTATTTT.